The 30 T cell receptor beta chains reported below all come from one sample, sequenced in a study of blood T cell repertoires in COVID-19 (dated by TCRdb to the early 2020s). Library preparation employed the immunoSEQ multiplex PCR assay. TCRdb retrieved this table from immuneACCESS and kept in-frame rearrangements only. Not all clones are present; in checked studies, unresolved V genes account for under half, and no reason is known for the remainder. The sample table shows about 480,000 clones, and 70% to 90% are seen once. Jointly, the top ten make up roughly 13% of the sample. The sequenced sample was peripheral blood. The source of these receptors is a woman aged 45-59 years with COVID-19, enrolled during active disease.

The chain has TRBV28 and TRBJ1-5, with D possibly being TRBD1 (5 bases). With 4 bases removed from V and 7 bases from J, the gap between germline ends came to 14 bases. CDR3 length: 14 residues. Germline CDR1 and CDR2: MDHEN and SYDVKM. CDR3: CASSSPRRGQPQHF. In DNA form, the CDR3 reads TGTGCCAGCAGTTCTCCGAGAAGGGGACAGCCCCAGCATTTT.

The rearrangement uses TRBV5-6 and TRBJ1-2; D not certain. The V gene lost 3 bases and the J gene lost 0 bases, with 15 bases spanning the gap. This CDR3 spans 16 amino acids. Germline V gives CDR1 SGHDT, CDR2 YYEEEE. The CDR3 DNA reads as TGTGCCAGCAGCTCGTGGAGGACCTACTCTAACTATGGCTACACCTTC. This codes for CASSSWRTYSNYGYTF.

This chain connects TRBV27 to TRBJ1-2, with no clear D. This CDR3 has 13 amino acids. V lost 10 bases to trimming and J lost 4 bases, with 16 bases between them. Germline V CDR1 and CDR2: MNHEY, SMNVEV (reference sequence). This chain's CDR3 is CATSAGISYGYTF. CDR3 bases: TGTGCCACATCCGCTGGCATCAGCTATGGCTACACCTTC.

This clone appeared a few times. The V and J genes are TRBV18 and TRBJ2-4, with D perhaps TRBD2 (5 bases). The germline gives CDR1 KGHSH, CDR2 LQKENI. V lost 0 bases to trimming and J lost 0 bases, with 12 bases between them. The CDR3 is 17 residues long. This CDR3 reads CASSPPDFEGAKNIQYF. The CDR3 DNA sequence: TGTGCCAGCTCACCACCGGATTTTGAGGGAGCCAAAAACATTCAGTACTTC.

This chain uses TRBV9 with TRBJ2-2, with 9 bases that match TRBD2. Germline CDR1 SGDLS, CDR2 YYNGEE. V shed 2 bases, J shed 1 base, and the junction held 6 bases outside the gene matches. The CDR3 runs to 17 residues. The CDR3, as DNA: TGTGCCAGCAGCGTCAGCGGGGGGTTCCTGAACACCGGGGAGCTGTTTTTT. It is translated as CASSVSGGFLNTGELFF.

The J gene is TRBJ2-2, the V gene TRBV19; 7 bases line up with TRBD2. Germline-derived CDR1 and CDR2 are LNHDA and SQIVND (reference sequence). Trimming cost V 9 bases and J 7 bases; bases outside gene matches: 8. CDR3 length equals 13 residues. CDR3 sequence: CASGGFKGGELFF. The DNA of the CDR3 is TGTGCCAGCGGGGGGTTCAAAGGCGGGGAGCTGTTTTTT. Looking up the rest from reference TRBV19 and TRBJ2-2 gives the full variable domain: DGGITQSPKYLFRKEGQNVTLSCEQNLNHDAMYWYRQDPGQGLRLIYYSQIVNDFQKGDIAEGYSVSREKKESFPLTVTSAQKNPTAFYLCASGGFKGGELFFGEGSRLTVL.

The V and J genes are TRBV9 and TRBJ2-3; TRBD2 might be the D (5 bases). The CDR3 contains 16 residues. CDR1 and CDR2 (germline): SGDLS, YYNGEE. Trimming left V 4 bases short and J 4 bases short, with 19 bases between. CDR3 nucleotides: TGTGCCAGCAGCCCACATCCGGCCGGAGCGGCAGATACGCAGTATTTT. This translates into CASSPHPAGAADTQYF.

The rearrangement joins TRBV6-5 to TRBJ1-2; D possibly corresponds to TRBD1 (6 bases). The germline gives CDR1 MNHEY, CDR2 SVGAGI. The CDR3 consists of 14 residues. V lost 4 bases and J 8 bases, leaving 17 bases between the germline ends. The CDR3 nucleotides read TGTGCCAGCAGTTTCGACAGGCGGATCGGAGGCTACACCTTC. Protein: CASSFDRRIGGYTF.

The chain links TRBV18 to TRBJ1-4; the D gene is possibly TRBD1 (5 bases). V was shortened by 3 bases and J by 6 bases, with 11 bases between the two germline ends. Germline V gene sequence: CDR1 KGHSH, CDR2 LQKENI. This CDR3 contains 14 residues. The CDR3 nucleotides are TGTGCCAGCTCACCTCGGTGGGGGGATGAAAAACTGTTTTTT. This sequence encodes CASSPRWGDEKLFF.

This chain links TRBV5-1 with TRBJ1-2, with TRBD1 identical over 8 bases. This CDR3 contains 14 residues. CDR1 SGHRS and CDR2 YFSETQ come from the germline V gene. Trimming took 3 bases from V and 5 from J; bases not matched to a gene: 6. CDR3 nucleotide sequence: TGCGCCAGCAGCTCGACCGGGACAGGATATGGCTACACCTTC. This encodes CASSSTGTGYGYTF. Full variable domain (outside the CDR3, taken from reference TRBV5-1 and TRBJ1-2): KAGVTQTPRYLIKTRGQQVTLSCSPISGHRSVSWYQQTPGQGLQFLFEYFSETQRNKGNFPGRFSGRQFSNSRSEMNVSTLELGDSALYLCASSSTGTGYGYTFGSGTRLTVV.

As DNA, the CDR3 is TGTGCCAGCAGCTGGTCGGGCGGGGAATCACCCCTCCACTTT. The encoded protein is CASSWSGGESPLHF. V usage is TRBV2 and J usage is TRBJ1-6; D call uncertain. Germline loops: CDR1 SNHLY, CDR2 FYNNEI. The CDR3 is 14 residues long. The V gene lost 6 bases and the J gene lost 10 bases, with 16 bases spanning the gap.

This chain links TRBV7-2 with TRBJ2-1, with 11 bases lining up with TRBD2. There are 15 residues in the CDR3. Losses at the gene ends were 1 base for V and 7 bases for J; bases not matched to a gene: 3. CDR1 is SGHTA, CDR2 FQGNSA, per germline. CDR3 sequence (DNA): TGTGCCAGCAGCTTAGATAGCGGGGGGGCAAATGAGCAGTTCTTC. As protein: CASSLDSGGANEQFF.

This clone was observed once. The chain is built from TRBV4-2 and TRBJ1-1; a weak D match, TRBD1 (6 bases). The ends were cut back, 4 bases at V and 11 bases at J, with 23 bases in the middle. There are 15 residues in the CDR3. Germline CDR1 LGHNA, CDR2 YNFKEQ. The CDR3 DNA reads TGTGCCAGCAGCCCCATCGGGCGGGAGGGGGTAACGGCTTTCTTT. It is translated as CASSPIGREGVTAFF.

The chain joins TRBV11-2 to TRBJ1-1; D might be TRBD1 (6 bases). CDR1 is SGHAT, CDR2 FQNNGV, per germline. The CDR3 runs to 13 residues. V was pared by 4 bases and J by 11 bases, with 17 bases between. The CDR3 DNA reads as TGTGCCAGCAGCTGGAAAGTCGGGACACGGGCTTTCTTT. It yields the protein CASSWKVGTRAFF.

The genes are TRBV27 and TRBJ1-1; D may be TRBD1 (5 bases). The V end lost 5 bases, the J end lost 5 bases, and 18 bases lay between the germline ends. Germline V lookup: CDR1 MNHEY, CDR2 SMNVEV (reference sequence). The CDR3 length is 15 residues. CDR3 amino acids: CASSPLTQRGTEAFF. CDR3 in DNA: TGTGCCAGCAGTCCATTAACCCAAAGGGGTACTGAAGCTTTCTTT.

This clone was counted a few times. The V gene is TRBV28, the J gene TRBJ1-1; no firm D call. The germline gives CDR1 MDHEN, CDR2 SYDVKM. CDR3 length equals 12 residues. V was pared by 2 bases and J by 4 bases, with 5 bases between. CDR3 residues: CASSLPVTEAFF. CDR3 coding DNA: TGTGCCAGCAGTTTACCCGTCACTGAAGCTTTCTTT.

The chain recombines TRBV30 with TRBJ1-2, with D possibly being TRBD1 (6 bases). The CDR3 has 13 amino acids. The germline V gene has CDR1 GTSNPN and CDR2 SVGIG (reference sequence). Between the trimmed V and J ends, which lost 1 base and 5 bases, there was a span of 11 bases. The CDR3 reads CAWSGGGLYGYTF. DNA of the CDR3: TGTGCCTGGAGTGGGGGGGGCCTTTATGGCTACACCTTC. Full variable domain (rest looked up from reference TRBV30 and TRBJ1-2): SQTIHQWPATLVQPVGSPLSLECTVEGTSNPNLYWYRQAAGRGLQLLFYSVGIGQISSEVPQNLSASRPQDRQFILSSKKLLLSDSGFYLCAWSGGGLYGYTFGSGTRLTVV.

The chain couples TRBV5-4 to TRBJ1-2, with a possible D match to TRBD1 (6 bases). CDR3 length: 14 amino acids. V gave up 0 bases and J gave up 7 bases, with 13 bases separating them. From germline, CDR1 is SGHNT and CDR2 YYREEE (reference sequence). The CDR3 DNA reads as TGTGCCAGCAGCTTGGCAGGGGATGGCGCTGGCTACACCTTC. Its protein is CASSLAGDGAGYTF.

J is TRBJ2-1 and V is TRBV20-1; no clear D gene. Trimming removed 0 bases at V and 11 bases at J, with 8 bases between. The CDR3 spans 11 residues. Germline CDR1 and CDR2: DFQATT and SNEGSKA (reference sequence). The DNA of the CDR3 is TGCAGTGCTAGAGAAGACACCCAGCAGTTCTTC. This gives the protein CSAREDTQQFF.

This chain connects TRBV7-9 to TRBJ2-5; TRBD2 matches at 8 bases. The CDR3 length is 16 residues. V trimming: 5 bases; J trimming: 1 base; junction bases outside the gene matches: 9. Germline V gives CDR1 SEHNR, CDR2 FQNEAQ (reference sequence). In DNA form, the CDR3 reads TGTGCCAGCAGCCCAGACGGACTAGCATTCCAAGAGACCCAGTACTTC. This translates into CASSPDGLAFQETQYF. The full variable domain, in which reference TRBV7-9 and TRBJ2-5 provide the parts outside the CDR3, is DTGVSQNPRHKITKRGQNVTFRCDPISEHNRLYWYRQTLGQGPEFLTYFQNEAQLEKSRLLSDRFSAERPKGSFSTLEIQRTEQGDSAMYLCASSPDGLAFQETQYFGPGTRLLVL.

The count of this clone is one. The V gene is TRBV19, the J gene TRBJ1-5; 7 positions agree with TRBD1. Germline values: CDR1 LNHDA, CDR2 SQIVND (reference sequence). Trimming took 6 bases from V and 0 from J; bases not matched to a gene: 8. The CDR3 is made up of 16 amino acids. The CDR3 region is CASRSQGTASNQPQHF. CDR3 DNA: TGTGCCAGTAGGTCACAGGGGACAGCTAGCAATCAGCCCCAGCATTTT.

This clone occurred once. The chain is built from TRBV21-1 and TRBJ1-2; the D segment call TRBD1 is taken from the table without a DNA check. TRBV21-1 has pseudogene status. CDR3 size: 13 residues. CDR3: CASTSDRGNGYTF. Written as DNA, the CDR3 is TGTGCCAGCACCTCAGACAGGGGGAATGGCTACACCTTC.

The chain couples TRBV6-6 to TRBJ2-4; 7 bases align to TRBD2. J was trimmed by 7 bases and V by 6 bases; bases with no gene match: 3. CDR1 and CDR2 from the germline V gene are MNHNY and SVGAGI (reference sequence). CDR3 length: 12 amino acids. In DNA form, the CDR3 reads TGTGCCAGCAGCCTGGGAGGGAACATTCAGTACTTC. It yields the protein CASSLGGNIQYF.

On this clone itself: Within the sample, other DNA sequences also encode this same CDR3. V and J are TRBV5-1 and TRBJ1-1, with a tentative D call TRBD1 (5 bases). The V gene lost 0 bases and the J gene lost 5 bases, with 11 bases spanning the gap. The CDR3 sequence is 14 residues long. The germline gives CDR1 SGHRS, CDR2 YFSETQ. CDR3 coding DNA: TGCGCCAGCAGCTTGGTAGGGGAGGGAACTGAAGCTTTCTTT. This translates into CASSLVGEGTEAFF.

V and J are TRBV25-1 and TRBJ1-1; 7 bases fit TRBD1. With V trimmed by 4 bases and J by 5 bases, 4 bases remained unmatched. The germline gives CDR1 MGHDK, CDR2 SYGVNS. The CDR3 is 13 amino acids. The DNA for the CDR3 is TGTGCCAGCAGTGGACAGGGTTGGACTGAAGCTTTCTTT. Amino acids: CASSGQGWTEAFF.

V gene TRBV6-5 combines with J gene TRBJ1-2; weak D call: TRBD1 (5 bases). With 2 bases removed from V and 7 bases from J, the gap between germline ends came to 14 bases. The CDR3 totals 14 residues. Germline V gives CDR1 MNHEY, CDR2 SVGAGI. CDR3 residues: CASSYGQGVSGYTF. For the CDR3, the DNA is TGTGCCAGCAGTTACGGGCAGGGTGTGAGTGGCTACACCTTC.

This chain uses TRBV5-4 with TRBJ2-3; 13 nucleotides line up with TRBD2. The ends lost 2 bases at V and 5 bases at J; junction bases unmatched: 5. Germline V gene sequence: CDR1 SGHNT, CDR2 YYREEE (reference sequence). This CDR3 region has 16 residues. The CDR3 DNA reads TGTGCCAGCAGCTTCTTGACTAGCGGGGGGTTAGATACGCAGTATTTT. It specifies CASSFLTSGGLDTQYF.

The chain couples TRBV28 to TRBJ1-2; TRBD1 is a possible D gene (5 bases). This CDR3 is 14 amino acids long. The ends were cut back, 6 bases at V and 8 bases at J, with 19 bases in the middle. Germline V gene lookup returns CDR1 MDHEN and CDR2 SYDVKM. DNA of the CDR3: TGTGCCAGCAGGACTCCGGGGGTTCCTGGCGGCTACACCTTC. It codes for CASRTPGVPGGYTF.

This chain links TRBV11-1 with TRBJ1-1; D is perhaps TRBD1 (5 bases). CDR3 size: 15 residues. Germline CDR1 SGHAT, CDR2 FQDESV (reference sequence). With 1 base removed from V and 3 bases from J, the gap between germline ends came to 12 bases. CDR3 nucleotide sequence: TGTGCCAGCAGCTTAGATCCGGGCAGGGACACTGAAGCTTTCTTT. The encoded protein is CASSLDPGRDTEAFF.

The CDR3 nucleotides are TGTGCCAGCAGTTTATACTGGACTAGCGGGTCCGGGGATACGCAGTATTTT. As protein: CASSLYWTSGSGDTQYF. This sequence joins TRBV28 and TRBJ2-3; 11 nucleotides agree with TRBD2. Losses at the gene ends were 1 base for V and 6 bases for J; bases not matched to a gene: 9. The CDR3 contains 17 residues. Germline CDR1 is MDHEN and CDR2 is SYDVKM.